A single sample is the source of the 17 T cell receptor beta chains below, sequenced in a study of regulatory T cells in long-lasting Graves disease. Indicated time point: newly diagnosed GD, antithyroid drugs for less than 3 months. Researchers made the TCR library from RNA that was extracted from PBMCs. TCR beta libraries were built with iRepertoire HTBI primers and Arm-PCR of CDR3 regions. TCRdb fed the multiplex PCR reads into MiXCR, producing one record per CDR3 protein. The table lists 410,000 or so distinct CDR3 sequences, about 15% of them singletons. The sample was also linked to a second study, of T cells in Graves' hyperthyroidism and ophthalmopathy.

Here the sequenced sample was peripheral blood mononuclear cells (PBMCs), taken at new diagnosis, from a patient treated with antithyroid drugs. Every receptor here comes from a woman in her twenties or thirties with Graves disease.

The chain uses TRBV9 and TRBJ2-2; D is perhaps TRBD2 (6 bases). Trimming took 3 bases from V and 2 from J, leaving 11 bases between them. This CDR3 contains 15 residues. From germline, CDR1 is SGDLS and CDR2 YYNGEE. The CDR3 nucleotides are TGTGCCAGCAGCGCCTGGGACTTTAACACCGGGGAGCTGTTTTTT. This sequence encodes CASSAWDFNTGELFF.

About this clonotype itself: This clone may be a read error of a much larger clone one base away. The V call is TRBV7-9, the J call TRBJ1-5; no clear D. V was clipped by 1 base and J by 3 bases, with 4 bases between them. The germline gives CDR1 SEHNR, CDR2 FQNEAQ (reference sequence). The length of the CDR3 is 13 residues. The DNA for the CDR3 is TGTGCCAGCAGCTTAGACAACAATCAGCCCCAGCATTTT. Residues: CASSLDNNQPQHF. The complete variable domain, with remaining parts taken from reference TRBV7-9 and TRBJ1-5, reads DTGVSQNPRHKITKRGQNVTFRCDPISEHNRLYWYRQTLGQGPEFLTYFQNEAQLEKSRLLSDRFSAERPKGSFSTLEIQRTEQGDSAMYLCASSLDNNQPQHFGDGTRLSIL.

This clonotype was counted many times. This chain uses TRBV30 with TRBJ1-2, with 7 bases matching TRBD1. The J segment lost 4 bases and the V segment lost 4 bases, leaving 6 bases of the junction unmatched. The CDR3 is 13 residues long. Germline CDR1 and CDR2: GTSNPN and SVGIG (reference sequence). In DNA, the CDR3 is TGTGCCTGGACCCGGACAGGCCTCTATGGCTACACCTTC. The encoded protein is CAWTRTGLYGYTF.

With regard to this clonotype: This may stem from a read error, because a much larger clone lies one nucleotide away. V usage is TRBV10-3 and J usage is TRBJ2-7; no clear D gene. The CDR3 is 13 residues long. The germline CDR1 and CDR2 sequences are ENHRY and SYGVKD. Trimming took 2 bases from V and 1 from J, leaving 6 bases between them. The CDR3 spells CAISEKESYEQYF. The DNA of the CDR3 is TGTGCCATCAGTGAGAAAGAATCCTACGAGCAGTACTTC.

The table lists this clonotype with a few counts. This chain uses TRBV29-1 with TRBJ1-1, with no clear D. The CDR3 consists of 14 residues. V lost 4 bases and J 5 bases, leaving 17 bases between the germline ends. Germline lookup yields CDR1 SQVTM and CDR2 ANQGSEA. CDR3 nucleotide sequence: TGCAGCGTTGTGTCGCGTATTTCGAGGACTGAAGCTTTCTTT. Protein sequence: CSVVSRISRTEAFF.

This clonotype was recorded at least ten times. This rearrangement joins TRBV11-2 to TRBJ2-3; D is unclear. The CDR3 is 15 amino acids. Trimming pared 1 base from V and 2 bases from J, leaving 10 bases between. Germline CDR1 and CDR2: SGHAT and FQNNGV. This chain's CDR3 is CASSLVLAHTDTQYF. The CDR3 coding sequence is TGTGCCAGCAGCTTAGTTCTGGCCCACACAGATACGCAGTATTTT.

This clonotype has at least ten counts. This sequence joins TRBV20-1 and TRBJ2-3; D could derive from TRBD1 or TRBD2 (5 bases each). Trimming took 2 bases from V and 4 from J, leaving 22 bases between them. Germline lookup yields CDR1 DFQATT and CDR2 SNEGSKA (reference sequence). The CDR3 runs 17 residues. CDR3: CSARPKRGQGEADTQYF. As DNA, the CDR3 is TGCAGTGCTAGACCCAAAAGAGGGCAGGGAGAGGCAGATACGCAGTATTTT.

The CDR3 DNA follows: TGCAGTGCTATACAGGGTCGCACTGAAGCTTTCTTT. Translated: CSAIQGRTEAFF. The rearrangement uses TRBV20-1 and TRBJ1-1, with a possible D match to TRBD1 (6 bases). The CDR3 is 12 residues long. Trimming removed 4 bases at V and 4 bases at J, with 10 bases between. Germline CDR1 reads DFQATT; CDR2 reads SNEGSKA (reference sequence).

In its sample, this clonotype was seen many times. This chain links TRBV7-9 with TRBJ2-3; weak D call: TRBD2 (6 bases). The CDR3 length is 16 residues. V was shortened by 2 bases and J by 2 bases, with 14 bases between the two germline ends. CDR1 is SEHNR, CDR2 FQNEAQ, per germline (reference sequence). CDR3 residues: CASSLRVAETTDTQYF. The CDR3 DNA sequence: TGTGCCAGCAGCTTAAGGGTAGCGGAAACCACAGATACGCAGTATTTT.

This clonotype appeared many times. The rearrangement links TRBV19 to TRBJ2-6; no definite D call. V lost 5 bases and J 0 bases, leaving 8 bases between the germline ends. Germline V gives CDR1 LNHDA, CDR2 SQIVND (reference sequence). The CDR3 loop spans 15 amino acids. CDR3 sequence reads: CASSPSDSGANVLTF. DNA for the CDR3: TGTGCCAGTAGTCCCTCGGACTCTGGGGCCAACGTCCTGACTTTC.

CDR3 bases: TGTGCCAGCAGTAATAGCGGAGATACGCAGTATTTT. Translated, it gives CASSNSGDTQYF. The chain couples TRBV12-3 or TRBV12-4 to TRBJ2-3; tentative D call: TRBD2 (6 bases). V was pared by 5 bases and J by 5 bases, with 8 bases between. The CDR3 sequence is 12 residues long.

This clonotype was observed many times. The chain employs TRBV28 and TRBJ2-7; D not resolved. There are 11 residues in the CDR3. V was pared by 4 bases and J by 5 bases, with 6 bases between. CDR1 is MDHEN, CDR2 SYDVKM, per germline. The CDR3 bases are TGTGCCAGCAGTTGGGTCCACGAGCAGTACTTC. Encoded protein: CASSWVHEQYF.

This clonotype was detected a few times. The chain carries TRBV12-3 or TRBV12-4 and TRBJ2-2; D is perhaps TRBD1 (6 bases). Trimming took off 3 bases at V and 4 bases at J, with 9 bases between the two ends. The CDR3 sequence is 14 residues long. DNA for the CDR3: TGTGCCAGCAGTTTTGGACAGCCCACCGGGGAGCTGTTTTTT. Protein sequence: CASSFGQPTGELFF.

This clonotype was picked up many times. This chain uses TRBV20-1 with TRBJ1-3; no firm D call. With 2 bases removed from V and 7 bases from J, the gap between germline ends came to 12 bases. The germline V gene encodes CDR1 DFQATT and CDR2 SNEGSKA (reference sequence). CDR3 length: 13 residues. As DNA, the CDR3 is TGCAGTGCTAGACCTGACCCGGAGAACACCATATATTTT. It is translated as CSARPDPENTIYF.

The chain recombines TRBV19 with TRBJ2-7; unclear D gene. The length of the CDR3 is 14 residues. Germline CDR1 is LNHDA and CDR2 is SQIVND (reference sequence). Trimming left V 3 bases short and J 0 bases short, with 9 bases between. CDR3 nucleotide sequence: TGTGCCAGTAGTATGGTAGGGATCTCCTACGAGCAGTACTTC. Encoded protein: CASSMVGISYEQYF.

As regards this clonotype: At one end, the junction sequence differs from germline, possibly due to a read error. In DNA, the CDR3 is TGTGCCAGCAGCCCGGGACGGGCTGGGGGCTACACCTTC. Its protein product is CASSPGRAGGYTF. The rearrangement joins TRBV5-1 to TRBJ1-2; TRBD1 might be the D (5 bases). The germline gives CDR1 SGHRS, CDR2 YFSETQ. The CDR3 sequence is 13 residues long.

The chain uses TRBV28 and TRBJ1-2, with D maybe TRBD1 (5 bases). CDR3 length equals 13 residues. Per the germline V gene, CDR1 is MDHEN and CDR2 is SYDVKM. V was clipped by 5 bases and J by 4 bases, with 11 bases between them. The CDR3 DNA reads as TGTGCCAGCAGTCCGGCGGGGGTCTATGGCTACACCTTC. This gives the protein CASSPAGVYGYTF.